This T cell receptor (beta chain) was identified in a study of cytomegalovirus exposure and HLA in healthy donors. About this clone: Its antigen remains unidentified.

Germline V gene data show CDR1 as LNHDA and CDR2 as SQIVND (reference sequence). The CDR3 runs to 14 residues. V lost 3 bases to trimming and J lost 1 base, with 9 bases between them. Study findings and constraints: Most CMV-associated TCR beta chains appeared HLA-restricted in a later analysis. Earlier analysis looked at TCR beta V segments, and most were productive about 90% or about 30% of the time.

The PCR used 60 Vbeta and 13 Jbeta primers. Clones were read by immunoSEQ multiplex PCR, and TCRdb kept only the in-frame ones, dropping some. Of about 160,000 clones listed, 75% to 85% are singletons. The gene calls are TRBV19 and TRBJ1-1; perhaps TRBD1 as D (5 bases). The clonotype comes from a human donor in good health. The sample consisted of PBMCs. DNA for the CDR3: TGTGCCAGTAGTATTACCGGGGGGAACACTGAAGCTTTCTTT. Translated: CASSITGGNTEAFF.